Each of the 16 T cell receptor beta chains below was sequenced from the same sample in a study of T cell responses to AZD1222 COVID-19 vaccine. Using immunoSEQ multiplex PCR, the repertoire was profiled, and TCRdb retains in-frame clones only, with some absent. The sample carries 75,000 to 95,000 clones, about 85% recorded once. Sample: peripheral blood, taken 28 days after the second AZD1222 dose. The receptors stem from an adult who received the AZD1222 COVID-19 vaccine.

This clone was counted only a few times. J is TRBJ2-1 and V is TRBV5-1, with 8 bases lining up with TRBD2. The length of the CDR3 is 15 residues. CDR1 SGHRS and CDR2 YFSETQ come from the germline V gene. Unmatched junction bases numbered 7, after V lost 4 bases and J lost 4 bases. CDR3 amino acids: CASSPEAGGYNEQFF. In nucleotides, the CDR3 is TGCGCCAGCAGCCCGGAGGCGGGGGGATACAATGAGCAGTTCTTC.

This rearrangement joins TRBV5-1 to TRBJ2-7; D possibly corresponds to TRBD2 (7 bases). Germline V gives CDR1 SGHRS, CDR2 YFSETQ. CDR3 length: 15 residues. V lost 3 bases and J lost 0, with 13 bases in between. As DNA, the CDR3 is TGCGCCAGCAGCTCCTCCGGGGGGCGCTCCTACGAGCAGTACTTC. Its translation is CASSSSGGRSYEQYF.

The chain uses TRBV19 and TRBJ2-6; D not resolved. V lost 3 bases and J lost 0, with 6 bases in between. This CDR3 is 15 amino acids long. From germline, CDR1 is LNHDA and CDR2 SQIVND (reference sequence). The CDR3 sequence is CASSMVLSGANVLTF. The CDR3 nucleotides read TGTGCCAGTAGTATGGTCCTCTCTGGGGCCAACGTCCTGACTTTC.

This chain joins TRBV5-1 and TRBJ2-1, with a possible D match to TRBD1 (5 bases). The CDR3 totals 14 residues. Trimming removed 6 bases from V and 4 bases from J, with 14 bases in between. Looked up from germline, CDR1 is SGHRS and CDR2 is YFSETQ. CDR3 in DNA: TGCGCCAGCATACAGGCCCCAGGATACAATGAGCAGTTCTTC. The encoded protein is CASIQAPGYNEQFF.

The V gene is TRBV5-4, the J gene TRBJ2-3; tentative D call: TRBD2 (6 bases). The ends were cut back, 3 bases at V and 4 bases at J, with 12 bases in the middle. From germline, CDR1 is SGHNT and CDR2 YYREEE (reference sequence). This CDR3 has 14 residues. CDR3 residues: CASSSEGRPDTQYF. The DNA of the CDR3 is TGTGCCAGCAGCTCGGAGGGACGTCCAGATACGCAGTATTTT.

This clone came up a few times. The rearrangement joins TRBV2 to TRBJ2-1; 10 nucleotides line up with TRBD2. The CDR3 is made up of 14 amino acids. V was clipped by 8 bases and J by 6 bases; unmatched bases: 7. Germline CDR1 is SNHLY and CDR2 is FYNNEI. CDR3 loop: CASPKLAGLNEQFF. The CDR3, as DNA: TGTGCCAGCCCAAAACTAGCGGGGCTCAATGAGCAGTTCTTC.

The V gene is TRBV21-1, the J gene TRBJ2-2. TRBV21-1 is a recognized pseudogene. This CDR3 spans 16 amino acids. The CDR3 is CASSIRDRSNTGELFF. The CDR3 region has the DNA TGTGCCAGCAGCATACGGGACCGATCGAACACCGGGGAGCTGTTTTTT.

The CDR3 reads CASSPGGSWELFF. DNA of the CDR3: TGTGCCAGCAGCCCCGGGGGGTCCTGGGAGCTGTTTTTT. V usage is TRBV5-4 and J usage is TRBJ2-2; 7 positions match TRBD2. Germline V CDR1 and CDR2: SGHNT, YYREEE (reference sequence). The CDR3 spans 13 residues. With V trimmed by 4 bases and J by 9 bases, 6 bases remained unmatched.

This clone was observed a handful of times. The CDR3 spells CASNLTPGTEAFF. The CDR3 DNA reads TGTGCCAGCAACCTGACCCCTGGCACTGAAGCTTTCTTT. The gene calls are TRBV27 and TRBJ1-1; D is undetermined. The V gene lost 7 bases and the J gene lost 4 bases, with 13 bases spanning the gap. The CDR3 is made up of 13 amino acids. Germline V lookup: CDR1 MNHEY, CDR2 SMNVEV (reference sequence).

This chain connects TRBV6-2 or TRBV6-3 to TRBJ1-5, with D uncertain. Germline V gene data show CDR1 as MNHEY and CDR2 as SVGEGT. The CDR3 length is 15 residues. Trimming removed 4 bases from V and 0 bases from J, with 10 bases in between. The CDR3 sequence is CASSWQLYSNQPQHF. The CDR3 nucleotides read TGTGCCAGCAGTTGGCAGCTGTATAGCAATCAGCCCCAGCATTTT.

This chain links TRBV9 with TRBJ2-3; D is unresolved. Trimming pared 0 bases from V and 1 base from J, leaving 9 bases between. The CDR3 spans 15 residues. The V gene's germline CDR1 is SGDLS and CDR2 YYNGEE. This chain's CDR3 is CASSVDARGTDTQYF. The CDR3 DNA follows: TGTGCCAGCAGCGTAGATGCCCGGGGCACAGATACGCAGTATTTT.

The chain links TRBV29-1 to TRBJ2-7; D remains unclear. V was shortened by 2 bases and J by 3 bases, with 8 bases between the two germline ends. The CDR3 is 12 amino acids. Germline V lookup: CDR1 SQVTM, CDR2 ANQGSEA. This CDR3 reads CSVELRDYEQYF. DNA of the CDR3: TGCAGCGTTGAACTCAGAGACTACGAGCAGTACTTC.

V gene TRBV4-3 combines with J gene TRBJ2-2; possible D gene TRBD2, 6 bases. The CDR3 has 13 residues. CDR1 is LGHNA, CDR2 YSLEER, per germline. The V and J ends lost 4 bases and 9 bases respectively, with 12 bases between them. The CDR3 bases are TGCGCCAGCAGCCGCATACTAGCCCGGGAGCTGTTTTTT. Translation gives CASSRILARELFF.

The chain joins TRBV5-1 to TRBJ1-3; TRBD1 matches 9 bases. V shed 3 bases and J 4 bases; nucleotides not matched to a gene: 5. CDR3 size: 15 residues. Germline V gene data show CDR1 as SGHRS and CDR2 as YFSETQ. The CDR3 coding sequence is TGCGCCAGCAGCTCAGGGACAGGGTACGGAAACACCATATATTTT. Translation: CASSSGTGYGNTIYF.

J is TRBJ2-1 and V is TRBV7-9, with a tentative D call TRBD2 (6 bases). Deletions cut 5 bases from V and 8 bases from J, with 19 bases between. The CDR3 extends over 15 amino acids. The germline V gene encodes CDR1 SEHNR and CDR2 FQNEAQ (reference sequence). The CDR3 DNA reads TGTGCCAGCAGCGAGGGGACGGGGGTCGACGATGAGCAGTTCTTC. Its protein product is CASSEGTGVDDEQFF.

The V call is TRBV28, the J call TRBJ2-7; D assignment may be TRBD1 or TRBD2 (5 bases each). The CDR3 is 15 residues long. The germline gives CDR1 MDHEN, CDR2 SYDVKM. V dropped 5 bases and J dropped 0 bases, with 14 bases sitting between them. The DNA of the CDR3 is TGTGCCAGCAGTCAACCCGGGGCGAGCTCCTACGAGCAGTACTTC. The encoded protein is CASSQPGASSYEQYF.